The 30 T cell receptor beta chains in this list originate from one sample, sequenced in a study of T cell responses to AZD1222 COVID-19 vaccine. Profiled with immunoSEQ multiplex PCR; TCRdb holds only in-frame clones, not every one. Of 90,000 to 150,000 clones listed, approximately 85% are singletons. Specimen: peripheral blood, collected on day 0 of AZD1222 vaccination. These receptors all stem from an adult in good health.

The J gene is TRBJ1-1, the V gene TRBV28; D is possibly TRBD1 (6 bases). Trimming removed 8 bases at V and 0 bases at J, with 16 bases between. CDR3 length: 15 residues. Germline values: CDR1 MDHEN, CDR2 SYDVKM. CDR3: CASRWGLGLNTEAFF. The CDR3 DNA sequence: TGTGCCAGCCGTTGGGGGCTGGGGTTGAACACTGAAGCTTTCTTT.

The J gene is TRBJ1-2, the V gene TRBV19, with 8 bases matching TRBD1. J lost 2 bases, V lost 3 bases, and 2 bases had no gene match. The CDR3 length is 14 residues. CDR1 LNHDA and CDR2 SQIVND come from the germline V gene (reference sequence). The CDR3 is CASSIAGGNYGYTF. CDR3 DNA sequence: TGTGCCAGTAGTATTGCAGGGGGCAACTATGGCTACACCTTC.

The genes are TRBV3-1 (or the pseudogene TRBV3-2) and TRBJ2-5, with 9 bases aligning to TRBD1. V shed 4 bases and J 7 bases; nucleotides not matched to a gene: 10. CDR3 size: 15 residues. CDR1 and CDR2 (germline): LGHDT, YNNKEL (reference sequence). The CDR3 region has the DNA TGTGCCAGCAGCCCAAGCGAGACAGGGGGGGGGACCCAGTACTTC. Translated: CASSPSETGGGTQYF.

The chain uses TRBV27 and TRBJ2-4; 8 positions match TRBD2. The germline gives CDR1 MNHEY, CDR2 SMNVEV (reference sequence). The CDR3 runs 15 residues. With V trimmed by 5 bases and J by 3 bases, 6 bases remained unmatched. The CDR3 nucleotides read TGTGCCAGCAGTAGTTTTAGCGGGAACAAAAACATTCAGTACTTC. This translates into CASSSFSGNKNIQYF.

V usage is TRBV4-1 and J usage is TRBJ2-7; 8 bases are shared with TRBD2. The CDR3 is 15 residues long. Germline-derived CDR1 and CDR2 are MGHRA and YSYEKL. V dropped 0 bases and J dropped 2; count of bases not matched to a gene: 3. The CDR3 loop is CASSQDGRGAYEQYF. The CDR3 DNA follows: TGCGCCAGCAGCCAAGACGGGCGGGGGGCCTACGAGCAGTACTTC.

The rearrangement joins TRBV5-1 to TRBJ2-1; D remains unclear. The CDR3 is 12 amino acids. CDR1 is SGHRS, CDR2 YFSETQ, per germline. V lost 6 bases to trimming and J lost 5 bases, with 9 bases between them. CDR3 loop: CASTFRDNEQFF. Here the CDR3 DNA reads TGCGCCAGCACCTTTCGGGACAATGAGCAGTTCTTC.

The V call is TRBV10-3, the J call TRBJ1-1; weak D call: TRBD1 (5 bases). Germline CDR1 ENHRY, CDR2 SYGVKD. V gave up 11 bases and J gave up 4 bases, with 14 bases separating them. The CDR3 contains 12 residues. The CDR3 sequence: CAAQAEGTEAFF. The CDR3 DNA reads as TGTGCCGCACAGGCTGAAGGCACTGAAGCTTTCTTT.

The chain carries TRBV27 and TRBJ1-3; the D gene is possibly TRBD1 (5 bases). The germline V gene has CDR1 MNHEY and CDR2 SMNVEV (reference sequence). CDR3 length equals 16 residues. V shed 2 bases and J shed 0 bases, with 11 bases lying between them. This CDR3 reads CASSLGGSSSGNTIYF. CDR3 in DNA: TGTGCCAGCAGTTTAGGGGGTTCCTCCTCTGGAAACACCATATATTTT.

The rearrangement links TRBV3-1 (or the pseudogene TRBV3-2) to TRBJ2-7; 9 bases agree with TRBD2. V dropped 0 bases and J dropped 3; count of bases not matched to a gene: 3. The germline gives CDR1 LGHDT, CDR2 YNNKEL (reference sequence). The CDR3 has 15 residues. CDR3 sequence: CASSQDYSGSYEQYF. The CDR3, as DNA: TGTGCCAGCAGCCAAGATTATAGCGGGAGCTACGAGCAGTACTTC.

The chain joins TRBV7-6 to TRBJ1-1; D is unclear. V was cut by 0 bases and J by 1 base, with 6 bases left in between. The CDR3 runs 14 residues. Germline-derived CDR1 and CDR2 are SGHVS and FNYEAQ. CDR3 in DNA: TGTGCCAGCAGCTTAGCGGTGGGGAACACTGAAGCTTTCTTT. Amino acid sequence: CASSLAVGNTEAFF.

This clone was counted a few times. This chain links TRBV19 with TRBJ2-2; a weak D match, TRBD2 (6 bases). This CDR3 spans 15 amino acids. Germline values: CDR1 LNHDA, CDR2 SQIVND (reference sequence). Trimming removed 10 bases from V and 4 bases from J, with 19 bases in between. CDR3 region: CATLSLASGTGELFF. CDR3 nucleotides: TGTGCCACCCTATCTCTAGCGTCTGGCACCGGGGAGCTGTTTTTT.

The chain joins TRBV19 to TRBJ1-4; D not resolved. The CDR3 has 15 amino acids. The ends were cut back, 10 bases at V and 6 bases at J, with 21 bases in the middle. Per the germline V gene, CDR1 is LNHDA and CDR2 is SQIVND (reference sequence). This CDR3 reads CATRERALRDEKLFF. In DNA, the CDR3 is TGTGCCACGAGGGAACGGGCACTTCGGGATGAAAAACTGTTTTTT.

The CDR3 DNA sequence: TGTGCCAGCAGCTTTAAGGGGAGTCAGCCCCAGCATTTT. It is translated as CASSFKGSQPQHF. The rearrangement uses TRBV7-2 and TRBJ1-5; maybe TRBD1 (5 bases). CDR3 length equals 13 residues. The germline CDR1 and CDR2 sequences are SGHTA and FQGNSA. V was cut by 3 bases and J by 6 bases, with 9 bases left in between.

V gene TRBV6-5 combines with J gene TRBJ1-3; D may be TRBD1 (5 bases). There are 15 residues in the CDR3. Germline V gene sequence: CDR1 MNHEY, CDR2 SVGAGI. The V and J ends lost 2 bases and 5 bases respectively, with 13 bases between them. Here the CDR3 reads CASSYDQGSRNTIYF. CDR3 in DNA: TGTGCCAGCAGTTACGACCAGGGTTCTAGAAACACCATATATTTT.

This chain uses TRBV7-9 with TRBJ2-7; D remains unclear. Deletions cut 6 bases from V and 7 bases from J, with 10 bases between. CDR1 is SEHNR, CDR2 FQNEAQ, per germline (reference sequence). This CDR3 has 11 residues. CDR3 DNA: TGTGCCAGCAGTCAAACTCATGAGCAGTACTTC. It is translated as CASSQTHEQYF.

This chain joins TRBV13 and TRBJ1-6; 7 bases are a match to TRBD1. This CDR3 is built from 15 residues. From germline, CDR1 is PRHDT and CDR2 FYEKMQ (reference sequence). V lost 6 bases, J lost 2 bases, and 4 bases stayed unmatched. The CDR3 region is CASRVRGAYNSPLHF. In nucleotides, the CDR3 is TGTGCCAGCAGAGTCAGGGGGGCCTATAATTCACCCCTCCACTTT. The full variable domain, its missing parts supplied by reference TRBV13 and TRBJ1-6, is AAGVIQSPRHLIKEKRETATLKCYPIPRHDTVYWYQQGPGQDPQFLISFYEKMQSDKGSIPDRFSAQQFSDYHSELNMSSLELGDSALYFCASRVRGAYNSPLHFGNGTRLTVT.

In its sample, this clone was seen a few times. The gene calls are TRBV18 and TRBJ2-7; 7 bases align to TRBD1. This CDR3 has 15 residues. The V segment lost 3 bases and the J segment 3 bases; nucleotides outside the gene matches: 8. Germline lookup yields CDR1 KGHSH and CDR2 LQKENI. The CDR3 is CASSPPGQFYYEQYF. CDR3 DNA sequence: TGTGCCAGCTCACCCCCGGGACAGTTTTACTACGAGCAGTACTTC.

CDR3 sequence (DNA): TGCGCCAGCAGCTCACTAGCGGGGGAAGAGACCCAGTACTTC. As protein: CASSSLAGEETQYF. The chain employs TRBV5-1 and TRBJ2-5; 11 positions agree with TRBD2. The germline gives CDR1 SGHRS, CDR2 YFSETQ. V was pared by 3 bases and J by 3 bases, with 1 base of the junction left unmatched. This CDR3 has 14 amino acids.

Worth noting for this clone: Germline and junction disagree at one end, which may indicate a read error. The chain combines TRBV12-5 with TRBJ2-7, with 9 bases that match TRBD1. The CDR3 contains 13 residues. Germline V gene data show CDR1 as LGHNT and CDR2 as FRNRAP. CDR3 sequence (DNA): TGTGCTAGTGTGGGGGACAGGGTCGACGCGGCCCACTTC. This sequence encodes CASVGDRVDAAHF.

The chain has TRBV11-3 and TRBJ1-4; D might be TRBD1 (5 bases). CDR3 length: 16 residues. V was clipped by 0 bases and J by 6 bases, with 14 bases between them. The germline V gene has CDR1 SGHNT and CDR2 YENEEA. The DNA of the CDR3 is TGTGCCAGCAGCTTAGATACCTGGGGGAGACATGAAAAACTGTTTTTT. It encodes CASSLDTWGRHEKLFF.

This clone was seen only once. Other DNA sequences in the same sample also yield this CDR3. The chain recombines TRBV5-1 with TRBJ1-5; D remains unclear. Per germline, CDR1 SGHRS and CDR2 YFSETQ. The length of the CDR3 is 15 residues. V lost 0 bases and J lost 6, with 13 bases in between. The CDR3 is CASSLEPGGSQPQHF. CDR3 DNA: TGCGCCAGCAGCTTGGAGCCCGGCGGTAGTCAGCCCCAGCATTTT.

The CDR3 is CASRGLSDNSPLHF. The CDR3 coding sequence is TGTGCCAGCCGAGGGTTGTCGGATAATTCACCCCTCCACTTT. The chain carries TRBV6-5 and TRBJ1-6; D not resolved. Looked up from germline, CDR1 is MNHEY and CDR2 is SVGAGI. The V end was cut by 8 bases, the J end by 5 bases, with 13 bases between. The CDR3 spans 14 residues.

The V and J genes are TRBV5-1 and TRBJ2-3; D perhaps matches TRBD1 (6 bases). V gave up 5 bases and J gave up 0 bases, with 13 bases separating them. Germline CDR1 is SGHRS and CDR2 is YFSETQ. There are 15 residues in the CDR3. CDR3 bases: TGCGCCAGCAGACCGGACAGCTCTAGCACAGATACGCAGTATTTT. This translates into CASRPDSSSTDTQYF.

The rearrangement uses TRBV18 and TRBJ2-7, with D hard to call. CDR1 and CDR2 from the germline V gene are KGHSH and LQKENI. V was trimmed by 5 bases and J by 2 bases, leaving 7 bases between them. The CDR3 runs 12 residues. The CDR3 loop reads CASSSTAYEQYF. The CDR3 DNA is TGTGCCAGCTCATCCACGGCCTACGAGCAGTACTTC.

The rearrangement uses TRBV9 and TRBJ1-4; possible D gene TRBD1, 5 bases. CDR1 is SGDLS and CDR2 is YYNGEE in the germline V gene. With 1 base removed from V and 7 bases from J, the gap between germline ends came to 11 bases. The CDR3 sequence is 14 residues long. CDR3 DNA sequence: TGTGCCAGCAGCGTAACAGGCATTTCTGAAAAACTGTTTTTT. This codes for CASSVTGISEKLFF.

The DNA of the CDR3 is TGTGCCAGCAGGGACAGGGGGCAACAGCCCCAGCATTTT. This sequence encodes CASRDRGQQPQHF. The V gene is TRBV12-3 or TRBV12-4, the J gene TRBJ1-5; the match to TRBD1 covers 11 bases. CDR3 length equals 13 residues. The trim removed 6 bases at V and 7 bases at J, leaving 2 bases unmatched.

The chain uses TRBV25-1 and TRBJ2-2, with no clear D. The CDR3 covers 15 residues. The V end was cut by 3 bases, the J end by 0 bases, with 8 bases between. Per the germline V gene, CDR1 is MGHDK and CDR2 is SYGVNS. CDR3 loop: CASSDFTANTGELFF. The DNA of the CDR3 is TGTGCCAGCAGTGACTTTACTGCGAACACCGGGGAGCTGTTTTTT.

The V gene is TRBV5-1, the J gene TRBJ2-3, with 10 positions matching TRBD1. This CDR3 region has 15 residues. Germline CDR1 is SGHRS and CDR2 is YFSETQ. J lost 6 bases, V lost 9 bases, and 13 bases had no gene match. The CDR3 loop is CATRNGQGEGDTQYF. CDR3 bases: TGCGCCACCCGAAACGGACAGGGGGAGGGGGATACGCAGTATTTT.

The chain carries TRBV5-1 and TRBJ1-2, with D perhaps matching TRBD1 (6 bases). The germline gives CDR1 SGHRS, CDR2 YFSETQ. V was shortened by 3 bases and J by 1 base, with 13 bases between the two germline ends. This CDR3 is 15 amino acids long. CDR3 DNA: TGCGCCAGCAGCTCGGGACACTCGGATAACTATGGCTACACCTTC. Its protein product is CASSSGHSDNYGYTF.

The chain joins TRBV4-3 to TRBJ1-1, with D possibly being TRBD1 (5 bases). CDR3 size: 16 residues. Germline CDR1 reads LGHNA; CDR2 reads YSLEER. With 1 base removed from V and 4 bases from J, the gap between germline ends came to 16 bases. CDR3 nucleotides: TGCGCCAGCAGCCAAGTTGGGAGGGGTGCTATCACTGAAGCTTTCTTT. Residues: CASSQVGRGAITEAFF.